These 21 T cell receptor beta chains came from one sample sequenced in a study of early T cells in non-severe SARS-CoV-2 infection. TCRdb redid the calling of the 5' RACE reads with MiXCR, one entry per CDR3 protein. The sample includes tens of thousands of distinct CDR3 sequences, about 10% of them seen just once. This specimen consisted of whole blood, obtained at baseline. These receptors were obtained from an adult who was a healthcare worker with PCR-confirmed SARS-CoV-2 infection or an uninfected control (not recorded which).

Only a few counts were recorded for this clonotype. V gene TRBV29-1 combines with J gene TRBJ1-2, with D unclear. The germline V gene has CDR1 SQVTM and CDR2 ANQGSEA. With 2 bases removed from V and 1 base from J, the gap between germline ends came to 2 bases. The CDR3 covers 11 residues. In DNA, the CDR3 is TGCAGCGTTGAAAGTAACTATGGCTACACCTTC. Translating gives CSVESNYGYTF.

This clonotype was found a few times. The junction does not match germline at one end; this may be a read error. This chain connects TRBV4-2 to TRBJ2-3; no firm D call. This CDR3 has 14 amino acids. Germline V gene data show CDR1 as LGHNA and CDR2 as YNFKEQ. CDR3 sequence: CVSSQALMADTQYF. CDR3 nucleotide sequence: TGTGTCAGCAGCCAAGCCCTCATGGCAGATACGCAGTATTTT.

This clonotype has ten or more counts. This chain connects TRBV7-9 to TRBJ2-1; 9 bases match TRBD1. V lost 5 bases to trimming and J lost 6 bases; unmatched junction nucleotides: 8. Germline V CDR1 and CDR2: SEHNR, FQNEAQ (reference sequence). This CDR3 has 15 amino acids. CDR3 nucleotide sequence: TGTGCCAGCAGCCACGGACAGGGGCCAGGCAATGAGCAGTTCTTC. Protein product: CASSHGQGPGNEQFF.

A few counts support this clonotype. The V gene is TRBV4-3, the J gene TRBJ2-7; D unresolved. In germline, CDR1 is LGHNA, CDR2 YSLEER. V was trimmed by 0 bases and J by 2 bases, leaving 11 bases between them. The CDR3 length is 15 residues. The chain's CDR3 is CASSQDSSLTYEQYF. The DNA of the CDR3 is TGCGCCAGCAGCCAAGACTCCTCGCTGACCTACGAGCAGTACTTC.

This clonotype appeared many times. V gene TRBV5-6 combines with J gene TRBJ2-2; possible D gene TRBD2, 6 bases. The germline V gene has CDR1 SGHDT and CDR2 YYEEEE. The CDR3 sequence is 16 residues long. V shed 4 bases and J shed 3 bases, with 16 bases lying between them. The CDR3: CASSLLGTHDTGELFF. The CDR3 coding sequence is TGTGCCAGCAGCCTTCTGGGGACTCATGACACCGGGGAGCTGTTTTTT. Variable domain in full (rest from reference TRBV5-6 and TRBJ2-2): DAGVTQSPTHLIKTRGQQVTLRCSPKSGHDTVSWYQQALGQGPQFIFQYYEEEERQRGNFPDRFSGHQFPNYSSELNVNALLLGDSALYLCASSLLGTHDTGELFFGEGSRLTVL.

This clonotype was counted a few times. The V call is TRBV6-1, the J call TRBJ1-3; D is uncertain. V was cut by 8 bases and J by 0 bases, with 14 bases left in between. Germline V lookup: CDR1 MNHNS, CDR2 SASEGT. The CDR3 runs 15 residues. The CDR3 loop is CASRTDFISGNTIYF. CDR3 DNA sequence: TGTGCCAGCCGTACAGACTTCATCTCTGGAAACACCATATATTTT.

This clonotype was seen a handful of times. CDR3: CASSSGSPHTEAFF. In DNA, the CDR3 is TGCGCCAGCAGCTCCGGGTCTCCCCACACTGAAGCTTTCTTT. J is TRBJ1-1 and V is TRBV5-1; D not certain. Germline CDR1 is SGHRS and CDR2 is YFSETQ. The V gene lost 3 bases and the J gene lost 3 bases, with 12 bases spanning the gap. The CDR3 consists of 14 residues. Full variable domain (outside the CDR3, taken from reference TRBV5-1 and TRBJ1-1): KAGVTQTPRYLIKTRGQQVTLSCSPISGHRSVSWYQQTPGQGLQFLFEYFSETQRNKGNFPGRFSGRQFSNSRSEMNVSTLELGDSALYLCASSSGSPHTEAFFGQGTRLTVV.

This clonotype was counted ten times or more. CDR3 in DNA: TGTGCCAGCAGCCAAACAGGGAACTATGGCTACACCTTC. It encodes CASSQTGNYGYTF. The V call is TRBV4-2, the J call TRBJ1-2; TRBD1 is a possible D gene (6 bases). Germline lookup yields CDR1 LGHNA and CDR2 YNFKEQ. The CDR3 consists of 13 residues. Trimming took 2 bases from V and 2 from J, leaving 6 bases between them.

This clonotype ranks as medium-sized. This rearrangement joins TRBV12-3 or TRBV12-4 to TRBJ1-5; possible D gene TRBD1, 5 bases. V dropped 5 bases and J dropped 2 bases, with 13 bases sitting between them. The CDR3 spans 15 residues. In nucleotides, the CDR3 is TGTGCCAGCAGTCCTAAGGGGATTGGCAATCAGCCCCAGCATTTT. It yields the protein CASSPKGIGNQPQHF.

This clonotype showed up just a few times. The chain has TRBV7-2 and TRBJ2-7, with D unclear. Germline assignment: CDR1 SGHTA and CDR2 FQGNSA. The CDR3 covers 13 residues. V lost 1 base and J 4 bases, leaving 8 bases between the germline ends. The CDR3 coding sequence is TGTGCCAGCAGCTTAGGGCAGGAATACGAGCAGTACTTC. Translating it yields CASSLGQEYEQYF.

This clonotype was seen a handful of times. In DNA, the CDR3 is TGTGCCATCAGTGAGTCTCTCGCGGCAGCTAATAATTCACCCCTCCACTTT. Protein: CAISESLAAANNSPLHF. The V and J genes are TRBV10-3 and TRBJ1-6, with no clear D. This CDR3 comprises 17 residues. CDR1 and CDR2 (germline): ENHRY, SYGVKD. Trimming took off 0 bases at V and 5 bases at J, with 14 bases between the two ends.

The table lists this clonotype with a few counts. V is TRBV12-3 or TRBV12-4 and J is TRBJ2-6, with D perhaps being TRBD1 or TRBD2 (5 bases each). V gave up 3 bases and J gave up 0 bases, with 15 bases separating them. The CDR3 covers 18 residues. CDR3 nucleotide sequence: TGTGCCAGCAGTTTGAATGTTGGGACCGCCTCTGGGGCCAACGTCCTGACTTTC. Protein: CASSLNVGTASGANVLTF.

The V and J genes are TRBV7-6 and TRBJ2-3; 7 bases fit TRBD2. Germline lookup yields CDR1 SGHVS and CDR2 FNYEAQ. The CDR3 runs to 12 residues. V shed 4 bases and J 11 bases; nucleotides not matched to a gene: 6. The CDR3 protein is CASSSRGERQYF. CDR3 bases: TGTGCCAGCAGCTCCCGGGGGGAGCGGCAGTATTTT.

This clonotype appeared many times. The chain recombines TRBV9 with TRBJ2-1, with a weak D call TRBD2 (5 bases). The CDR3 contains 15 residues. Germline-derived CDR1 and CDR2 are SGDLS and YYNGEE. Trimming cost V 4 bases and J 1 base, with 12 bases left between them. CDR3 sequence reads: CASSLLGLSYNEQFF. The CDR3 region has the DNA TGTGCCAGCAGCCTCCTAGGACTTTCCTACAATGAGCAGTTCTTC.

The chain couples TRBV2 to TRBJ2-7; 8 bases map to TRBD1. This CDR3 contains 14 residues. Losses at the gene ends were 7 bases for V and 2 bases for J; bases not matched to a gene: 7. Per germline, CDR1 SNHLY and CDR2 FYNNEI. This chain's CDR3 is CASKSGGPPYEQYF. The CDR3 DNA reads as TGTGCCAGCAAGTCAGGGGGCCCACCCTACGAGCAGTACTTC.

The V gene is TRBV7-9, the J gene TRBJ1-5; TRBD1 might be the D (6 bases). The CDR3 is made up of 16 amino acids. V gave up 0 bases and J gave up 2 bases, with 11 bases separating them. CDR1 and CDR2 from the germline V gene are SEHNR and FQNEAQ (reference sequence). The CDR3 DNA reads as TGTGCCAGCAGCTTAGCTGGGGGCATCGGCAATCAGCCCCAGCATTTT. It codes for CASSLAGGIGNQPQHF.

DNA for the CDR3: TGTGCCAGCAGCCGAGGGACTGGCCTCTCCTACGAGCAGTACTTC. This gives the protein CASSRGTGLSYEQYF. This chain joins TRBV27 and TRBJ2-7, with D perhaps TRBD2 (6 bases). The CDR3 contains 15 residues. Trimming pared 6 bases from V and 0 bases from J, leaving 15 bases between. Germline assignment: CDR1 MNHEY and CDR2 SMNVEV (reference sequence).

This clonotype occurred many times. The rearrangement joins TRBV5-1 to TRBJ2-3, with D possibly matching TRBD2 (5 bases). CDR1 and CDR2 from the germline V gene are SGHRS and YFSETQ. The CDR3 sequence is 16 residues long. V was cut by 4 bases and J by 3 bases, with 18 bases left in between. DNA for the CDR3: TGCGCCAGCAGCCATCGCGGACTCGCCCCAACAGATACGCAGTATTTT. It specifies CASSHRGLAPTDTQYF.

This clonotype occurred many times. V and J are TRBV10-3 and TRBJ1-2; no clear D. This CDR3 comprises 14 residues. Germline V gene lookup returns CDR1 ENHRY and CDR2 SYGVKD. The V and J ends lost 5 bases and 4 bases respectively, with 14 bases between them. The CDR3 protein is CAISSRGQSYGYTF. CDR3 bases: TGTGCCATCAGTAGTCGTGGGCAGTCCTATGGCTACACCTTC.

This clonotype was picked up many times. The gene calls are TRBV6-5 and TRBJ2-7; the D gene is possibly TRBD1 (6 bases). V lost 4 bases and J lost 3, with 13 bases in between. The CDR3 is made up of 14 amino acids. In germline, CDR1 is MNHEY, CDR2 SVGAGI. DNA of the CDR3: TGTGCCAGCAGTTGGGACACAGGAGTCTACGAGCAGTACTTC. As protein: CASSWDTGVYEQYF.

This clonotype was seen only a few times. This chain joins TRBV7-9 and TRBJ2-1; D gene unclear. The CDR3 loop spans 15 amino acids. Trimming cost V 5 bases and J 2 bases, with 13 bases left between them. In germline, CDR1 is SEHNR, CDR2 FQNEAQ (reference sequence). CDR3 DNA: TGTGCCAGCAGCCCCCCCGTAAGCACCTACAATGAGCAGTTCTTC. Encoded protein: CASSPPVSTYNEQFF.